Detailed here is one TCR beta chain. The protocol was immunoSEQ multiplex PCR, while the TCRdb copy is restricted to in-frame clones and leaves out a portion. The data hold some 100,000 clones, with approximately 91% observed a single time. The data were taken from a study of blood T cell repertoires in COVID-19. Study-wide background: The United States, Italy and Spain supplied acute and convalescent COVID-19 samples. Nucleic acid was either cDNA or gDNA, and it came from T cells, B-cell-depleted T cells, or PBMCs.

The CDR3 is made up of 16 amino acids. V lost 5 bases to trimming and J lost 0 bases, with 14 bases between them. Germline V CDR1 and CDR2: MDHEN, SYDVKM. The genes are TRBV28 and TRBJ1-3; tentative D call: TRBD1 (6 bases). The sequenced sample was peripheral blood. This receptor was obtained from a man between 60 and 75 years old with acute or convalescent COVID-19. CDR3 bases: TGTGCCAGCAGTGCCCGACAGGTTCACTCTGGAAACACCATATATTTT. Protein sequence: CASSARQVHSGNTIYF.